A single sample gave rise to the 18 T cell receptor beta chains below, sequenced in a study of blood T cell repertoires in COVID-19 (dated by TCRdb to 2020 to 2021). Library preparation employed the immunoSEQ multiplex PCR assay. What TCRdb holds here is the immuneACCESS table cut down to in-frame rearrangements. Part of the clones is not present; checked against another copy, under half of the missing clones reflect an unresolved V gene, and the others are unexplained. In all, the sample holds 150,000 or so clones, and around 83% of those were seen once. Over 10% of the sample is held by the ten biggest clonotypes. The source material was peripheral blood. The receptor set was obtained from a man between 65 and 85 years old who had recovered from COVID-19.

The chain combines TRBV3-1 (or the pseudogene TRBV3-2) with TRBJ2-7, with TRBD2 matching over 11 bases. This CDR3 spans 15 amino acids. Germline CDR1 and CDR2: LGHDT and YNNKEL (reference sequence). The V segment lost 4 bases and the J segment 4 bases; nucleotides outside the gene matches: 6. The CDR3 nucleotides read TGTGCCAGCAGCCGAAGTAGCGGGAGGGTTTACGAGCAGTACTTC. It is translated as CASSRSSGRVYEQYF.

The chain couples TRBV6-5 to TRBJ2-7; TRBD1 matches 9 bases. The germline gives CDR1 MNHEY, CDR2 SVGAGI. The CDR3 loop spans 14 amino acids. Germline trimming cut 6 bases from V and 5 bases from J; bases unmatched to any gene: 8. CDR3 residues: CASRPQGAQNEQYF. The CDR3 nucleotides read TGTGCCAGCAGACCACAGGGGGCGCAGAACGAGCAGTACTTC.

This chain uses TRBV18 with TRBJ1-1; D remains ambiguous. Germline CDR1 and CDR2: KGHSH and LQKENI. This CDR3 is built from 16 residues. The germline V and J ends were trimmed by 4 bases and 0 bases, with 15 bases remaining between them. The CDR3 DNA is TGTGCCAGCTCACGAGGACGGGAGCTCATGAACACTGAAGCTTTCTTT. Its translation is CASSRGRELMNTEAFF. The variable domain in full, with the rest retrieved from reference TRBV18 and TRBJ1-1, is NAGVMQNPRHLVRRRGQEARLRCSPMKGHSHVYWYRQLPEEGLKFMVYLQKENIIDESGMPKERFSAEFPKEGPSILRIQQVVRGDSAAYFCASSRGRELMNTEAFFGQGTRLTVV.

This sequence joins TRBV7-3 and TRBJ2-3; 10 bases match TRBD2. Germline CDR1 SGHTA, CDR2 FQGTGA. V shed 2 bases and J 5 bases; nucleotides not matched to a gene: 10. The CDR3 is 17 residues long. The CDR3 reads CASSLAPLAGGKDTQYF. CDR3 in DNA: TGTGCCAGCAGCTTAGCCCCGTTAGCGGGAGGTAAAGATACGCAGTATTTT.

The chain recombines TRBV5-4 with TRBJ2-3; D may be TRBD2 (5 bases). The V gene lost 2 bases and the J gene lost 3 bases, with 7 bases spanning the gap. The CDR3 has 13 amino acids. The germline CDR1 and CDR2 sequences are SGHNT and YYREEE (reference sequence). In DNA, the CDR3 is TGTGCCAGCAGCTTTGGAGGAACAGATACGCAGTATTTT. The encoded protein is CASSFGGTDTQYF.

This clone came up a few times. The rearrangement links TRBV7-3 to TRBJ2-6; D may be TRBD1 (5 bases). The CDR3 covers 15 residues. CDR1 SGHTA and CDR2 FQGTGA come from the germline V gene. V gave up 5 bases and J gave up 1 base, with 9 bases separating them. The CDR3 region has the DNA TGTGCCAGCAGCCTAGGGGTTTCTGGGGCCAACGTCCTGACTTTC. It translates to CASSLGVSGANVLTF.

The CDR3, as DNA: TGTGCCACCAGCAGAGACACAGGGGCGGGCTCCTACGAGCAGTACTTC. Translation: CATSRDTGAGSYEQYF. V is TRBV15 and J is TRBJ2-7; 7 bases line up with TRBD1. The ends lost 0 bases at V and 0 bases at J; junction bases unmatched: 5. Germline V gene lookup returns CDR1 LNHNV and CDR2 YYDKDF (reference sequence). The CDR3 loop spans 16 amino acids. Looking up the rest from reference TRBV15 and TRBJ2-7 gives the full variable domain: DAMVIQNPRYQVTQFGKPVTLSCSQTLNHNVMYWYQQKSSQAPKLLFHYYDKDFNNEADTPDNFQSRRPNTSFCFLDIRSPGLGDTAMYLCATSRDTGAGSYEQYFGPGTRLTVT.

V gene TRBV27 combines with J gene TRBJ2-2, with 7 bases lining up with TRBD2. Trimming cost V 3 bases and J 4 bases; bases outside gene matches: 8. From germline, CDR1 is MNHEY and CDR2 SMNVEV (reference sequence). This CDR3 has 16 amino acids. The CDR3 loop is CASSFRREWGTGELFF. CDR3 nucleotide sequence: TGTGCCAGCAGTTTCAGGCGGGAGTGGGGCACCGGGGAGCTGTTTTTT.

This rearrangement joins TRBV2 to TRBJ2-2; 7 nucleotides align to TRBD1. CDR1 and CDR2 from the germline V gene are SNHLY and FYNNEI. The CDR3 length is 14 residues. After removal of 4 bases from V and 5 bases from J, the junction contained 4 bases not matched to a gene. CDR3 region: CASSATGQTGELFF. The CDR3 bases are TGTGCCAGCAGTGCGACAGGGCAGACCGGGGAGCTGTTTTTT.

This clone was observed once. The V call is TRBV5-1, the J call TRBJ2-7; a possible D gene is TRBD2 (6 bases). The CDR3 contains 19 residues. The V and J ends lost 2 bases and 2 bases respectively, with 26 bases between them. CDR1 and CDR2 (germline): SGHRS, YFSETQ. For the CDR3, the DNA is TGCGCCAGCAGCTTCGGCGGGGCAAGGACACCCCAATACACCTACGAGCAGTACTTC. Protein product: CASSFGGARTPQYTYEQYF.

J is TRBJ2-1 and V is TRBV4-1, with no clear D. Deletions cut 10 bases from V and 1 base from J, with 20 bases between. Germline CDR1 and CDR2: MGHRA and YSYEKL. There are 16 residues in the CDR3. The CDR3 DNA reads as TGCGCCACCAATCCCGTCCCAGGCGAGTCCTACAATGAGCAGTTCTTC. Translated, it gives CATNPVPGESYNEQFF.

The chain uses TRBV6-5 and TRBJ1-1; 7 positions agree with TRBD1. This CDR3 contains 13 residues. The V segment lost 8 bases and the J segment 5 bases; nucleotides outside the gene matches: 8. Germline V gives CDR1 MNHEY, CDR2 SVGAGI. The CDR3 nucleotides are TGTGCCAGCGCCGACAGGGCCTTAACTGAAGCTTTCTTT. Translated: CASADRALTEAFF.

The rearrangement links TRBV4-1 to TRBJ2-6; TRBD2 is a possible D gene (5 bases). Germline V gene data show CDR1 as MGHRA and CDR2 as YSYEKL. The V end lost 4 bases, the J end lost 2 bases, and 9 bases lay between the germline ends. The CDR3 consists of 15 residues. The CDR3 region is CASSLLGTGANVLTF. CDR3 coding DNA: TGCGCCAGCAGCCTGCTCGGGACTGGGGCCAACGTCCTGACTTTC.

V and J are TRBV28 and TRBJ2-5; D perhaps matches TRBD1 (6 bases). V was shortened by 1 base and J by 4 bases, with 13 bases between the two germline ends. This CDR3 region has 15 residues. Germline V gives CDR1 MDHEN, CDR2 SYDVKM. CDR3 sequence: CASSLYRVGGETQYF. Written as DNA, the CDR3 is TGTGCCAGCAGTTTATACAGGGTTGGTGGAGAGACCCAGTACTTC.

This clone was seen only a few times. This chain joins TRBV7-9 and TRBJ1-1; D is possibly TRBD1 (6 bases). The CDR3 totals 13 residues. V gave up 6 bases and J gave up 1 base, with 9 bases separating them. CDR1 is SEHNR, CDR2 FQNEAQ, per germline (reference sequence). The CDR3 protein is CASRQGQNTEAFF. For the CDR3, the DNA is TGTGCCAGCAGACAGGGACAGAACACTGAAGCTTTCTTT.

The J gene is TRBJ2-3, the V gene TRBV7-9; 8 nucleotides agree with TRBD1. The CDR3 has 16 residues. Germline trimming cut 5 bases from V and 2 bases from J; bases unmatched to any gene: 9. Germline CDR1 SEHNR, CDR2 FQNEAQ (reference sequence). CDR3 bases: TGTGCCAGCAGCCTACGAGGGACAGGACCCACAGATACGCAGTATTTT. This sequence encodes CASSLRGTGPTDTQYF.

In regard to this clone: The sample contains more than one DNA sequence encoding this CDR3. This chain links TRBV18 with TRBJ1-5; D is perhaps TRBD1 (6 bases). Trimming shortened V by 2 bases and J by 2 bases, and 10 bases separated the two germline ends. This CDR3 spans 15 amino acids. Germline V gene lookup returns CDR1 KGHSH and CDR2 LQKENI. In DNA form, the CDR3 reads TGTGCCAGCTCACCAGCAGGGGTTGGCAATCAGCCCCAGCATTTT. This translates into CASSPAGVGNQPQHF.

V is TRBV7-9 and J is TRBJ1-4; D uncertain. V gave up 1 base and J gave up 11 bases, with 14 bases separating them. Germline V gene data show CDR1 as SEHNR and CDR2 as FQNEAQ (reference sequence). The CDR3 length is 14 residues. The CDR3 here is CASSLDPRLGKLFF. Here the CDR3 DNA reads TGTGCCAGCAGCTTAGACCCACGCCTCGGGAAACTGTTTTTT.